Reported below is one TCR beta chain. Assay used: immunoSEQ multiplex PCR; TCRdb lists only in-frame clones, some missing. The data hold about 480,000 clones, with around nine tenths observed a single time. Germline CDR1 SGHTA, CDR2 FQGNSA. V gave up 7 bases and J gave up 4 bases; unmatched junction bases: 4. The CDR3 spans 14 residues. The sample belongs to a study of Ad26.COV2.S vaccination and SARS-CoV-2 variants. Study-level background: Donor allocation was to the COV1001 Ad26.COV2.S trial arm.

Regarding treatment: over 15 received Ad26.COV2.S at low or high dose, single or two shots; several received placebo; per-sample allocation not given. Material that was analyzed had been drawn on day 63 after the first vaccine or placebo injection. The source material was peripheral blood, sampled in a trial of Ad26.COV2.S vaccine versus placebo. The sequence derives from a person aged 18-65 years who received the Ad26.COV2.S COVID-19 vaccine or a placebo. The genes are TRBV7-2 and TRBJ1-5; 10 bases are shared with TRBD1. In DNA form, the CDR3 reads TGTGCCAGCAACCCGGGACAGGGGAATCAGCCCCAGCATTTT. This sequence encodes CASNPGQGNQPQHF.